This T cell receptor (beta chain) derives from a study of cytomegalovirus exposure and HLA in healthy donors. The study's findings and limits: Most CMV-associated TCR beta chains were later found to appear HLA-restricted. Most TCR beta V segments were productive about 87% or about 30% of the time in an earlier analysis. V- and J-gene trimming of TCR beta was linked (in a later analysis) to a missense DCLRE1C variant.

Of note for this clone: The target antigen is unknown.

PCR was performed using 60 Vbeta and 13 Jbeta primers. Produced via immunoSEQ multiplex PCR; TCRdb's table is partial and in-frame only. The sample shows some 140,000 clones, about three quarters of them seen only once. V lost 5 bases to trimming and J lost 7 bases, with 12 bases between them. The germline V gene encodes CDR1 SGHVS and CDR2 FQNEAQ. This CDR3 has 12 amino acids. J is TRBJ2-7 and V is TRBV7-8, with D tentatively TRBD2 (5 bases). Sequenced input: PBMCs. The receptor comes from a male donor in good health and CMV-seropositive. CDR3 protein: CASSERVGEQYF. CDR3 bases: TGTGCCAGCAGCGAGAGGGTGGGTGAGCAGTACTTC.